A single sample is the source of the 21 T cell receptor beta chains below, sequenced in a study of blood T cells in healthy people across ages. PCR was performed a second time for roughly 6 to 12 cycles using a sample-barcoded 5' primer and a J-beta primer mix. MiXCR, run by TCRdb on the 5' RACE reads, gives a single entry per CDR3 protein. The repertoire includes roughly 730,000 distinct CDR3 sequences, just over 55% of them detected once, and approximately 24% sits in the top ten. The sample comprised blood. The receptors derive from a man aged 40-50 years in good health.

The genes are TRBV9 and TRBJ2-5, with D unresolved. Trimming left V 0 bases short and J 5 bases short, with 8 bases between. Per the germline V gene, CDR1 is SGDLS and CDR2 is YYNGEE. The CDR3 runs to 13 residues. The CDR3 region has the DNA TGTGCCAGCAGCGTAGCGACCAGCGAGACCCAGTACTTC. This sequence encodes CASSVATSETQYF.

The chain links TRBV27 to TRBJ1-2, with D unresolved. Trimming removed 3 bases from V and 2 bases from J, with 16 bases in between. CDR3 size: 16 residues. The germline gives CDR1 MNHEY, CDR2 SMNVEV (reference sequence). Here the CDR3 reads CASSFHPVQINYGYTF. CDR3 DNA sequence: TGTGCCAGCAGTTTTCACCCAGTACAGATAAACTATGGCTACACCTTC.

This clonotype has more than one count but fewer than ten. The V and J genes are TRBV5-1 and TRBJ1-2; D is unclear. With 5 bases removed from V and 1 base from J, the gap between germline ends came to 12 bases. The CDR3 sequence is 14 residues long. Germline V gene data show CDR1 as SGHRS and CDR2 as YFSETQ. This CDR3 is CASRGSDNNYGYTF. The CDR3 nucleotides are TGCGCCAGCAGAGGGTCGGATAATAACTATGGCTACACCTTC. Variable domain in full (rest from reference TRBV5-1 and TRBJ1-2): KAGVTQTPRYLIKTRGQQVTLSCSPISGHRSVSWYQQTPGQGLQFLFEYFSETQRNKGNFPGRFSGRQFSNSRSEMNVSTLELGDSALYLCASRGSDNNYGYTFGSGTRLTVV.

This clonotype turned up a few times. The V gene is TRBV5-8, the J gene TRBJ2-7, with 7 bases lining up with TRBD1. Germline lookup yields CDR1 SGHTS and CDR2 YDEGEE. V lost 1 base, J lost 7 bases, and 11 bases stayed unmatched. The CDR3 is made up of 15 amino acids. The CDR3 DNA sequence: TGTGCCAGCAGCTTGAGAGGGGGCTTATTGGAAGAGCAGTACTTC. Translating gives CASSLRGGLLEEQYF.

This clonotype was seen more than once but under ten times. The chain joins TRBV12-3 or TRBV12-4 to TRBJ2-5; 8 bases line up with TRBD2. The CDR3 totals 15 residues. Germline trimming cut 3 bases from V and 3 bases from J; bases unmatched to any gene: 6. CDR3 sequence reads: CASSFNPGGEETQYF. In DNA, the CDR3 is TGTGCCAGCAGTTTTAACCCCGGGGGGGAAGAGACCCAGTACTTC.

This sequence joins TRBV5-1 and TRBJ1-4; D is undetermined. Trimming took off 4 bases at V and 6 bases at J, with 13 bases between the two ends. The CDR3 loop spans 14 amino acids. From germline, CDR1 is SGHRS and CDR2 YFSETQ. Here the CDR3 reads CASSAGMDYEKLFF. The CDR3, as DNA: TGCGCCAGCAGCGCCGGGATGGACTATGAAAAACTGTTTTTT. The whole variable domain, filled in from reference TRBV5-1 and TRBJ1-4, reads KAGVTQTPRYLIKTRGQQVTLSCSPISGHRSVSWYQQTPGQGLQFLFEYFSETQRNKGNFPGRFSGRQFSNSRSEMNVSTLELGDSALYLCASSAGMDYEKLFFGSGTQLSVL.

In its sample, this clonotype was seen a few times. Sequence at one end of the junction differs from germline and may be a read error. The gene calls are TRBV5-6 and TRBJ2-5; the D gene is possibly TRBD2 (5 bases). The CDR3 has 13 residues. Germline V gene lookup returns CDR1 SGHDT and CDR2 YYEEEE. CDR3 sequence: CASSWTDQETQYF. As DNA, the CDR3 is TGTGCCAGCAGCTGGACTGACCAGGAGACCCAGTACTTC. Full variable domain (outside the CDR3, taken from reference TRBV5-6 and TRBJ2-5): DAGVTQSPTHLIKTRGQQVTLRCSPKSGHDTVSWYQQALGQGPQFIFQYYEEEERQRGNFPDRFSGHQFPNYSSELNVNALLLGDSALYLCASSWTDQETQYFGPGTRLLVL.

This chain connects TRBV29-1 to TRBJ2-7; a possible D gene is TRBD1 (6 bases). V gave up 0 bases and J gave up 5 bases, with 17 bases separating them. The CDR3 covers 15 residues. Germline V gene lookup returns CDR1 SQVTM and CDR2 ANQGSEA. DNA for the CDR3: TGCAGCGTTGAAGAAGGGGTGTCAGGGGCCGACGAGCAGTACTTC. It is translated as CSVEEGVSGADEQYF.

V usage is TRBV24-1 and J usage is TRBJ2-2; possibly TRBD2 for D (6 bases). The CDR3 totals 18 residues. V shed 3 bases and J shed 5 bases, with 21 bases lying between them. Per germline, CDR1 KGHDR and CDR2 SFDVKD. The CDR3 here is CATSDVRPGRGATGELFF. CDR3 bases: TGTGCCACCAGTGATGTAAGACCGGGCCGCGGGGCTACCGGGGAGCTGTTTTTT.

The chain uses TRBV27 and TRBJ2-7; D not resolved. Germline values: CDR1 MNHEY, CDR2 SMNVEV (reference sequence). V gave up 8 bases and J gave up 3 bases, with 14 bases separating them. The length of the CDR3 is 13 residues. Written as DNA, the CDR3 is TGTGCCAGCCGCAGAGGTGGGAACTACGAGCAGTACTTC. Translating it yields CASRRGGNYEQYF.

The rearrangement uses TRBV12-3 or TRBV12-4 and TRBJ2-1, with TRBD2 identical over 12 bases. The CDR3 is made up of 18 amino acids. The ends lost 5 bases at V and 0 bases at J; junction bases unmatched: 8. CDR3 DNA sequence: TGTGCCAGCAGTCCCGCTAGCGGGGGGGTCAGCTCCTACAATGAGCAGTTCTTC. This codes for CASSPASGGVSSYNEQFF.

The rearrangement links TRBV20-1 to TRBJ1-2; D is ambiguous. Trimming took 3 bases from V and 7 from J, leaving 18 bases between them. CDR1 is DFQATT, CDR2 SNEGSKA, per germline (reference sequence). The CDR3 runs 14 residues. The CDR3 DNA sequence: TGCAGTGCTAGTGACGGGTGGACCGACTCTGGCTACACCTTC. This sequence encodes CSASDGWTDSGYTF.

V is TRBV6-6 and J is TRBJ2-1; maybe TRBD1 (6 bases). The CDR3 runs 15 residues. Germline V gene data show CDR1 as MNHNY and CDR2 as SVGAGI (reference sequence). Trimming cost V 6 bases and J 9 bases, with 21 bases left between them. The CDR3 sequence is CASRWTEGPVVEQFF. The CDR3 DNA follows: TGTGCCAGCAGATGGACAGAGGGCCCAGTGGTTGAGCAGTTCTTC.

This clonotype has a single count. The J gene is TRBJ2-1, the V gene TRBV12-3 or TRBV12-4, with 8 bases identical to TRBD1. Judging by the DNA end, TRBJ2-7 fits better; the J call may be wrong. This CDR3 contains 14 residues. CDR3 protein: CASTSGTGRYEQYF. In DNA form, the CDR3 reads TGTGCCAGCACCTCCGGGACAGGTCGATACGAGCAGTACTTC.

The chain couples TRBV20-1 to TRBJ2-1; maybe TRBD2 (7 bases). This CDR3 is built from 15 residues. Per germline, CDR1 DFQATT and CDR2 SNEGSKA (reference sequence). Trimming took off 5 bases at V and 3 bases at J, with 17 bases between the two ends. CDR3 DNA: TGCAGTGCTGGCGGGGAGGGACACTACTACAATGAGCAGTTCTTC. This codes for CSAGGEGHYYNEQFF.

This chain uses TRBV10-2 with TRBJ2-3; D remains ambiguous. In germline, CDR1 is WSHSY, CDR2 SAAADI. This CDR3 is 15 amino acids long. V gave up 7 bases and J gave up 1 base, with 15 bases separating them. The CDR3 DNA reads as TGCGCCAGCAAGTTGACGAGCGAACGCACAGATACGCAGTATTTT. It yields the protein CASKLTSERTDTQYF.

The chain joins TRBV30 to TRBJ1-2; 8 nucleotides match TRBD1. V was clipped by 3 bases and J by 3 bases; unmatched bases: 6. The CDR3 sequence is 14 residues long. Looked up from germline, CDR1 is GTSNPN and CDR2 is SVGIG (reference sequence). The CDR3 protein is CAWSGDRSHYGYTF. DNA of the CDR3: TGTGCCTGGAGCGGGGACAGGTCACACTATGGCTACACCTTC.

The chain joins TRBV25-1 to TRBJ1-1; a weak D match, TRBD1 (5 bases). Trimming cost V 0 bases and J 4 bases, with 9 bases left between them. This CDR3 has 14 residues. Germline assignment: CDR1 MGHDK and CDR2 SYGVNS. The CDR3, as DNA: TGTGCCAGCAGTGAATATCCGGGGCTCACTGAAGCTTTCTTT. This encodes CASSEYPGLTEAFF.

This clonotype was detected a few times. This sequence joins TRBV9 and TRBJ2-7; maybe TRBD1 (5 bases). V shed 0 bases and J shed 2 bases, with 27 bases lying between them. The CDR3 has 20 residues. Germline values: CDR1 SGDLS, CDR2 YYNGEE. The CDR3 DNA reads TGTGCCAGCAGCGTAGCATGGGGTGGTAGTGTCCCGAGACAGCCCTACGAGCAGTACTTC. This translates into CASSVAWGGSVPRQPYEQYF.

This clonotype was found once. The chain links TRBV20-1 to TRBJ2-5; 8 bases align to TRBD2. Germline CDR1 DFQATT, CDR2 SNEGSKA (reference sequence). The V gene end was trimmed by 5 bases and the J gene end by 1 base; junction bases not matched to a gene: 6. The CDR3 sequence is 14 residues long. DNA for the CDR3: TGCAGTGCTTCTTCAGCGGGGGTCCAAGAGACCCAGTACTTC. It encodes CSASSAGVQETQYF.

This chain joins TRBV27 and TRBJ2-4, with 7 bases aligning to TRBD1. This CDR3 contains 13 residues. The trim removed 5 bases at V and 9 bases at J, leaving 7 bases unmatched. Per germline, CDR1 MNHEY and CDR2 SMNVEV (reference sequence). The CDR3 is CASSPQTGSIQYF. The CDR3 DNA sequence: TGTGCCAGCAGTCCCCAGACAGGGAGCATTCAGTACTTC.